This T cell receptor (beta chain) was captured by sequencing in a study of technical replicates of blood from a handful of donors (dated 2017 in TCRdb). Library creation used the immunoSEQ multiplex PCR assay. The clones in this table, taken by TCRdb from immuneACCESS, are in-frame only. Not every clone is retained; where verified, under half of the shortfall comes from an unresolved V gene, and the cause of the rest is unknown. In this sample the table shows tens of thousands of clones, more than 95% of which occur a single time. The ten largest clones take up just under 0.2% of the sample. Reading from cysteine to phenylalanine, the CDR3 counts 14 amino acids. Only the CDR3 region is kept as DNA, spanning 42 bases read in frame from base 1. V is cut back by 5 bases and J by 8 bases, with 7 bases in the junction unmatched. Sequences SNHLY (CDR1) and FYNNEI (CDR2) are obtained from the germline V gene.

In regard to this clone: The antigen it binds to is not known. Base qualities are not at hand, and no much larger clone is one base apart.

Sequencing used T cells isolated from PBMCs. This receptor chain uses TRBV2 and TRBJ1-3, and 9 junctional nucleotides match TRBD1. The origin of this receptor is a human donor in good health. The sequenced DNA is TGTGCCAGCAGTACCGGGACAGGGTCGGACACCATATATTTT. It translates as CASSTGTGSDTIYF. With all but the CDR3 taken from the reference TRBV2 and TRBJ1-3 genes, the full variable domain is: EPEVTQTPSHQVTQMGQEVILRCVPISNHLYFYWYRQILGQKVEFLVSFYNNEISEKSEIFDDQFSVERPDGSNFTLKIRSTKLEDSAMYFCASSTGTGSDTIYFGEGSWLTVV.